The rows below give T cell receptor beta chains drawn from one sample of a study of blood T cell repertoires in COVID-19. Measured with immunoSEQ multiplex PCR; TCRdb has only the in-frame clones, and not every one. The sample includes 200,000 to 300,000 clones, about 90% of them seen just once. The sample taken for sequencing was PBMCs or T cells enriched from blood (not recorded which). These receptor sequences come from a woman between 40 and 50 years old who had been exposed to COVID-19. The CDR3 runs from the conserved cysteine through the conserved F or W. D genes are given only for firm matches. Clone size is given for some rows only: seen once, a few or many times, or a class if the clone is expanded.

j_call d_call clone_size v_call cdr3_aa cdr3_nt
TRBJ1-5 TRBD1 NA TRBV6-5 CASIGWGRGYQPQHF TGTGCCAGCATTGGGTGGGGCAGGGGGTATCAGCCCCAGCATTTT
TRBJ2-1 NA once TRBV7-9 CASPGAYNEQFF TGTGCCAGTCCAGGGGCCTACAATGAGCAGTTCTTC
TRBJ2-5 TRBD2 NA TRBV2 CATKGLAASETQYF TGTGCGACTAAAGGGCTAGCGGCATCGGAGACCCAGTACTTC
TRBJ1-2 NA NA TRBV5-6 CASSLWWQALYGYTF TGTGCCAGCAGCTTGTGGTGGCAGGCACTTTATGGCTACACCTTC
TRBJ1-2 NA NA TRBV7-2 CASSSRGREYGYTF TGTGCCAGCAGCTCGAGGGGGAGAGAGTATGGCTACACCTTC
TRBJ1-6 NA NA TRBV9 CASSVEAGNSPLHF TGTGCCAGCAGCGTAGAGGCAGGGAATTCACCCCTCCACTTT
TRBJ1-5 NA NA TRBV6-1 CASSEATIGQPQHF TGTGCCAGCAGTGAAGCCACTATCGGGCAGCCCCAGCATTTT
TRBJ2-2 NA NA TRBV3-1/TRBV3-2 CASSQYRFDTGELFF TGTGCCAGCAGCCAGTACAGGTTTGACACCGGGGAGCTGTTTTTT
TRBJ2-1 NA NA TRBV20-1 CSASPNPPHLSSYNEQFF TGCAGTGCTAGTCCCAATCCACCGCACCTAAGCTCCTACAATGAGCAGTTCTTC
TRBJ2-7 NA NA TRBV6-5 CASSETGPYEQYF TGTGCCAGCAGCGAGACAGGACCCTACGAGCAGTACTTC